This T cell receptor (beta chain) was captured in a study of blood T cells in healthy people across ages. Study observations and caveats: Naive T cell percentage strongly correlated with TCR beta diversity.

The CDR3 totals 14 residues. Germline CDR1 reads SGHTA; CDR2 reads FQGNSA. V lost 2 bases and J lost 7, with 15 bases in between. A second PCR of 7 to 11 cycles used a sample-barcoded 5' primer and a J-beta primer mix. Using its own MiXCR run on the 5' RACE reads, TCRdb lists one record per CDR3 protein. The table records roughly 1,300,000 distinct CDR3 sequences, 59% of them present only once. On this clonotype: The antigen is unknown.

The receptor comes from a young man in good health. The chain joins TRBV7-2 to TRBJ2-7, with a possible D match to TRBD2 (6 bases). The specimen sequenced was blood. The CDR3, as DNA: TGTGCCAGCAGCTTACTGGACTGGGAGGAGGAGCAGTACTTC. Protein product: CASSLLDWEEEQYF. Drawing the rest from reference TRBV7-2 and TRBJ2-7, the complete variable domain is GAGVSQSPSNKVTEKGKDVELRCDPISGHTALYWYRQSLGQGLEFLIYFQGNSAPDKSGLPSDRFSAERTGGSVSTLTIQRTQQEDSAVYLCASSLLDWEEEQYFGPGTRLTVT.